The 12 T cell receptor beta chains below were found in one sample sequenced in a study of shared clonotypes between healthy human individuals. Using immunoSEQ multiplex PCR, the repertoire was profiled, and TCRdb retains in-frame clones only, with some absent. The sample shows 700,000 to 950,000 clones, 90% to 97% of them seen only once. In the naive CD8 group, cells lacked CD45RO and were positively selected for CCR7, so terminally differentiated effector memory CD45RA+ cells were left out. The specimen was naive CD8+ T cells sorted from blood. These receptors were taken from a man aged 25-45 years in good health.

The J gene is TRBJ1-1, the V gene TRBV27; D unclear. The CDR3 length is 12 residues. CDR1 is MNHEY, CDR2 SMNVEV, per germline (reference sequence). The V end was cut by 6 bases, the J end by 1 base, with 6 bases between. The CDR3 protein is CASSTGNTEAFF. CDR3 DNA: TGTGCCAGCAGCACGGGGAACACTGAAGCTTTCTTT.

Details on this clone: One end of the junction is discordant with germline, which a read error may explain. V usage is TRBV10-3 and J usage is TRBJ2-7; D possibly corresponds to TRBD1 (5 bases). CDR3 length: 13 residues. The germline V gene has CDR1 ENHRY and CDR2 SYGVKD. The CDR3, as DNA: TGTGCCATCGGTGAGACCTCAGGGTACGAGCAGTACTTC. Protein product: CAIGETSGYEQYF.

The rearrangement joins TRBV19 to TRBJ2-1, with 9 bases lining up with TRBD2. Germline loops: CDR1 LNHDA, CDR2 SQIVND (reference sequence). The CDR3 runs 16 residues. With 7 bases clipped from V and 2 bases from J, the junction kept 9 bases outside the gene matches. The CDR3 region is CASTPVASGTYNEQFF. The CDR3 DNA sequence: TGTGCCAGTACCCCGGTGGCTAGCGGGACCTACAATGAGCAGTTCTTC. The full variable domain, completed using reference TRBV19 and TRBJ2-1, is DGGITQSPKYLFRKEGQNVTLSCEQNLNHDAMYWYRQDPGQGLRLIYYSQIVNDFQKGDIAEGYSVSREKKESFPLTVTSAQKNPTAFYLCASTPVASGTYNEQFFGPGTRLTVL.

This chain uses TRBV27 with TRBJ1-4; 9 bases align to TRBD1. CDR1 is MNHEY, CDR2 SMNVEV, per germline (reference sequence). The CDR3 runs 17 residues. With 4 bases clipped from V and 4 bases from J, the junction kept 10 bases outside the gene matches. CDR3 sequence: CASSYSGTGRGNEKLFF. CDR3 nucleotides: TGTGCCAGCAGTTACTCCGGGACAGGGAGGGGTAATGAAAAACTGTTTTTT.

DNA of the CDR3: TGTGCCAGCAGCGGGAGACGAACTGAAGCTTTCTTT. Translating it yields CASSGRRTEAFF. The chain links TRBV9 to TRBJ1-1; the D is unclear. The CDR3 is 12 residues long. Trimming took off 3 bases at V and 5 bases at J, with 8 bases between the two ends. CDR1 is SGDLS and CDR2 is YYNGEE in the germline V gene.

V and J are TRBV27 and TRBJ2-7, with 7 positions matching TRBD1. The CDR3 is 18 amino acids. V shed 1 base, J shed 7 bases, and the junction held 19 bases outside the gene matches. The germline V gene encodes CDR1 MNHEY and CDR2 SMNVEV (reference sequence). The CDR3 spells CASSLYSFDGDRRLEQYF. The CDR3 DNA sequence: TGTGCCAGCAGTTTATACAGCTTTGACGGGGACAGAAGGTTAGAGCAGTACTTC.

The chain carries TRBV7-9 and TRBJ2-3, with 7 nucleotides matching TRBD2. Germline V gives CDR1 SEHNR, CDR2 FQNEAQ (reference sequence). The CDR3 is 14 residues long. V was clipped by 4 bases and J by 5 bases; unmatched bases: 6. The DNA for the CDR3 is TGTGCCAGCAGCTCCGCGGGAGTTCGAGATACGCAGTATTTT. This gives the protein CASSSAGVRDTQYF.

The V and J genes are TRBV9 and TRBJ2-7; 7 bases align to TRBD1. The CDR3 is 15 amino acids. Germline values: CDR1 SGDLS, CDR2 YYNGEE. V trimming: 3 bases; J trimming: 1 base; junction bases outside the gene matches: 7. CDR3: CASSGSPTGSYEQYF. CDR3 DNA: TGTGCCAGCAGCGGTTCTCCGACAGGGTCCTACGAGCAGTACTTC.

This chain joins TRBV5-1 and TRBJ2-1, with TRBD2 matching 11 bases. This CDR3 contains 16 residues. Looked up from germline, CDR1 is SGHRS and CDR2 is YFSETQ. Losses at the gene ends were 2 bases for V and 6 bases for J; bases not matched to a gene: 7. The CDR3 here is CASSLTLGLAVNEQFF. In DNA, the CDR3 is TGCGCCAGCAGCTTAACTTTGGGACTAGCGGTCAATGAGCAGTTCTTC.

V and J are TRBV14 and TRBJ1-2; D call uncertain. From germline, CDR1 is SGHDN and CDR2 FVKESK. The CDR3 covers 16 residues. Trimming took off 3 bases at V and 7 bases at J, with 21 bases between the two ends. The CDR3 loop reads CASSHGGRARGSGYTF. CDR3 in DNA: TGTGCCAGCAGCCACGGTGGGAGGGCAAGAGGCAGTGGCTACACCTTC.

J is TRBJ1-2 and V is TRBV28; D might be TRBD1 (5 bases). This CDR3 region has 16 residues. The germline V gene has CDR1 MDHEN and CDR2 SYDVKM. The germline V and J ends were trimmed by 1 base and 1 base, with 13 bases remaining between them. This CDR3 reads CASSLLRGVGNYGYTF. The CDR3 DNA sequence: TGTGCCAGCAGTTTATTGAGGGGAGTCGGTAACTATGGCTACACCTTC.

A remark on this clone: This CDR3 is also generated by other DNA sequences in the sample. This chain joins TRBV11-2 and TRBJ2-1; 9 bases align to TRBD1. The CDR3 sequence is 15 residues long. Germline trimming cut 5 bases from V and 4 bases from J; bases unmatched to any gene: 6. The germline V gene has CDR1 SGHAT and CDR2 FQNNGV. The CDR3 spells CASSLGTGRYNEQFF. The CDR3 DNA is TGTGCCAGCAGCCTCGGGACAGGGAGGTACAATGAGCAGTTCTTC.